This note documents a single T cell receptor beta chain sequence. As yet, its antigen is unknown. CDR1 is SGHRS, CDR2 YFSETQ, per germline. This CDR3 comprises 15 residues. Trimming shortened V by 2 bases and J by 0 bases, and 9 bases separated the two germline ends. The entry originates in a study of T cells in tuberculosis. Study background: In South Africa, adults with active tuberculosis were compared with IGRA-negative and latently infected IGRA-positive adolescents. Blood was taken before or within 7 days of anti-tuberculosis therapy. Study-wide results and caveats: Shorter CDR3-alpha in active tuberculosis partly drove smaller distances.

Time point noted: new active TB diagnosis, blood taken before or within 7 days of starting treatment. Unsorted cryopreserved PBMC were sequenced, averaging roughly 100,000 T cells per clinical donor. This table comes from immunoSEQ multiplex PCR, and its TCRdb copy is limited to in-frame clones, with some not included. The data contain some 31,000 clones, more than 75% of them seen just once; the ten biggest clones take up under 6.5%. The material was PBMCs, obtained at tuberculosis diagnosis. The V gene is TRBV5-1, the J gene TRBJ2-1; possible D gene TRBD2, 5 bases. The origin of this receptor is an adult with tuberculosis. The CDR3 loop is CASSLAESSYNEQFF. For the CDR3, the DNA is TGCGCCAGCAGCTTAGCGGAGAGCTCCTACAATGAGCAGTTCTTC.